The sequence of this TCR beta chain was determined in a study of T cells in Graves' hyperthyroidism and ophthalmopathy. Trimming at V came to 4 bases and at J to 0 bases, leaving 6 bases not matched to a gene. The germline V gene encodes CDR1 MGHRA and CDR2 YSYEKL. This CDR3 comprises 15 residues. RNA transcripts provided the source from which TCR beta CDR3 regions were amplified. First-round RT-PCR of the TCR CDR3 relied on the HTBI primer set. Each CDR3 protein is one row after TCRdb ran MiXCR on the multiplex PCR reads. The repertoire consists of hundreds of thousands of distinct CDR3 sequences, with over 11% occurring once and the leading ten covering about 5.8%. Around 9.9 ml of fresh peripheral blood supplied the PBMCs. This clonotype was seen a handful of times.

The specimen was blood. This clonotype was obtained from a woman aged 30 to 39 with Graves' hyperthyroidism that later progressed to Graves' ophthalmopathy. V usage is TRBV4-1 and J usage is TRBJ2-7; 7 bases line up with TRBD1. The CDR3 DNA follows: TGCGCCAGCAGCCCAGGACAGGCTATCTCCTACGAGCAGTACTTC. Its translation is CASSPGQAISYEQYF.